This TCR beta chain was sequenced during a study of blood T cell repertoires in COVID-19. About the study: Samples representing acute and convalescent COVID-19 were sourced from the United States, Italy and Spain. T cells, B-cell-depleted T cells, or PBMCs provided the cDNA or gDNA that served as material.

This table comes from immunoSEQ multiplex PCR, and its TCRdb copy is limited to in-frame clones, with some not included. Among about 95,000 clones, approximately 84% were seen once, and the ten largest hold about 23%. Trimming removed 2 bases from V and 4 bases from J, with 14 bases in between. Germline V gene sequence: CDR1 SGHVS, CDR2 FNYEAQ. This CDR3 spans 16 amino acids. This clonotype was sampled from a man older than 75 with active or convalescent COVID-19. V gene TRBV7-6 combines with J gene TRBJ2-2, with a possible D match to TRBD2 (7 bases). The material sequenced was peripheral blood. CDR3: CASSLRAGASTGELFF. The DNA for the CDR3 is TGTGCCAGCAGCTTACGGGCGGGGGCCTCCACCGGGGAGCTGTTTTTT.